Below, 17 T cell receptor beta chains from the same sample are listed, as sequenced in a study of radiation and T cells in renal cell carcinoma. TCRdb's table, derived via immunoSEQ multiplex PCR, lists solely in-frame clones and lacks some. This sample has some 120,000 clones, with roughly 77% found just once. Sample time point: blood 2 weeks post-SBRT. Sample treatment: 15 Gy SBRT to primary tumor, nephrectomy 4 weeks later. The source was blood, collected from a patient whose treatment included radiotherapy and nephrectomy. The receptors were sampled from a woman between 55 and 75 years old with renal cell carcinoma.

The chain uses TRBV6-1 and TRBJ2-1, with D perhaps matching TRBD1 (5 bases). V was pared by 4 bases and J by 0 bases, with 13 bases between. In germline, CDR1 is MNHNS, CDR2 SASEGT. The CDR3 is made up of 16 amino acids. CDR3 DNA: TGTGCCAGCAGTGGCCAGGGCCCATACTCCTACAATGAGCAGTTCTTC. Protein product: CASSGQGPYSYNEQFF.

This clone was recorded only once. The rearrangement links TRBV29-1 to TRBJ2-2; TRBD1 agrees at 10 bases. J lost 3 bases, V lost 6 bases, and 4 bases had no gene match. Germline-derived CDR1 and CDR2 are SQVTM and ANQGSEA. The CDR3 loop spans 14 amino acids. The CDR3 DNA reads TGCAGCGTCGACAGGGGGCTGGACACCGGGGAGCTGTTTTTT. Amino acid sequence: CSVDRGLDTGELFF.

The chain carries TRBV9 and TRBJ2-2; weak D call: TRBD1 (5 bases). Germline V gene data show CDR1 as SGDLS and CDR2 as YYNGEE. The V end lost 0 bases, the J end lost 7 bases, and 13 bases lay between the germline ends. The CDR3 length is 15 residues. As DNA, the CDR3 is TGTGCCAGCAGCGTAGAGGGGCAATCTGGCGGGGAGCTGTTTTTT. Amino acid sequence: CASSVEGQSGGELFF.

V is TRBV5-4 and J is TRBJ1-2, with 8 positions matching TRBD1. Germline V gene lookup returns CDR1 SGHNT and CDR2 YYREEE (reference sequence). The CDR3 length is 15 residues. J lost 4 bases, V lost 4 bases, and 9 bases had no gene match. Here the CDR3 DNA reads TGTGCCAGCAGCCCGCCGGACAGGGAATTCTATGGCTACACCTTC. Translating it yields CASSPPDREFYGYTF.

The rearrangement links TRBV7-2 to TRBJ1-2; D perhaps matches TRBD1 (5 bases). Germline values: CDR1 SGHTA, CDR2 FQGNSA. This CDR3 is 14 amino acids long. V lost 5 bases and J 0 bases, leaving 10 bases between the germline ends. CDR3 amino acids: CASSQDTSNYGYTF. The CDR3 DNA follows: TGTGCCAGCAGCCAGGACACCTCTAACTATGGCTACACCTTC.

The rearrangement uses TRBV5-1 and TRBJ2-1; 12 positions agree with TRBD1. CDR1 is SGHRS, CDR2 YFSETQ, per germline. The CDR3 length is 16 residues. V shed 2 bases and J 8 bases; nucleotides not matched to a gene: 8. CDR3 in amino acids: CASSLRPGQGADEQFF. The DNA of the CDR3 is TGCGCCAGCAGCTTACGACCGGGACAGGGGGCGGATGAGCAGTTCTTC.

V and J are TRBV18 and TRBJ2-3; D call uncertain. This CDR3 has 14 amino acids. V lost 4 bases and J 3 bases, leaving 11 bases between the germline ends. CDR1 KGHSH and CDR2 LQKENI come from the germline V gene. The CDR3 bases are TGTGCCAGCTCACTCCTCCCCCCTACAGATACGCAGTATTTT. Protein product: CASSLLPPTDTQYF.

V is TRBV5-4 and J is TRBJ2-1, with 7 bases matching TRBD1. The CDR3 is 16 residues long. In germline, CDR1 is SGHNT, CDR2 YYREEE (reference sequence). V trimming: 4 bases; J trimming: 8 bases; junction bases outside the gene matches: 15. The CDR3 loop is CASSPSPGTGADEQFF. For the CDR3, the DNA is TGTGCCAGCAGCCCGAGTCCAGGAACAGGGGCGGATGAGCAGTTCTTC.

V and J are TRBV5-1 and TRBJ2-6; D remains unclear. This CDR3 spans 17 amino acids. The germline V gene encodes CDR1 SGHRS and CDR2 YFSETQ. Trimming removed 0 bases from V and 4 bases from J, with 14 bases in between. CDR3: CASSLEPPNQGANVLTF. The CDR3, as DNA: TGCGCCAGCAGCTTGGAACCGCCCAACCAGGGGGCCAACGTCCTGACTTTC.

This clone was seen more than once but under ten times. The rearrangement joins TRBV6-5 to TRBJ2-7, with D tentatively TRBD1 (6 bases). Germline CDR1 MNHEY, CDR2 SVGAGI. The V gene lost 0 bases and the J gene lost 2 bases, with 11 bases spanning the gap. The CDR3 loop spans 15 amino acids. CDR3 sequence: CASSYSRTETYEQYF. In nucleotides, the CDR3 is TGTGCCAGCAGTTACTCGAGGACAGAGACCTACGAGCAGTACTTC.

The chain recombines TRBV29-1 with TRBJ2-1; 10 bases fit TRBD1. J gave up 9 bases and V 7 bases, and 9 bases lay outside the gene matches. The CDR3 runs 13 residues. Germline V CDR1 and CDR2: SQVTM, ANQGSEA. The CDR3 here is CSGAGTGVTEQFF. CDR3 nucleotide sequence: TGCAGCGGTGCCGGGACAGGGGTTACTGAGCAGTTCTTC.

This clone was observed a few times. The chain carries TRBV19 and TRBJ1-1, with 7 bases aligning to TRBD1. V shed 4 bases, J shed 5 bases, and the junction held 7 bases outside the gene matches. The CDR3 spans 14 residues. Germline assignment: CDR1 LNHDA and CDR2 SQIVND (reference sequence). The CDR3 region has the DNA TGTGCCAGTAGTAACAGACAGGGTCGGACTGAAGCTTTCTTT. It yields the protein CASSNRQGRTEAFF.

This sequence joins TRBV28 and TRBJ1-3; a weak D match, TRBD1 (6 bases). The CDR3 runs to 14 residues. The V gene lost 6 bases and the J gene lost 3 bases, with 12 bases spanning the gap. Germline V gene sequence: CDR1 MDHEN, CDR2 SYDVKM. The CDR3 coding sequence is TGTGCCAGCAGACTACAGGGTTATGGAAACACCATATATTTT. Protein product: CASRLQGYGNTIYF.

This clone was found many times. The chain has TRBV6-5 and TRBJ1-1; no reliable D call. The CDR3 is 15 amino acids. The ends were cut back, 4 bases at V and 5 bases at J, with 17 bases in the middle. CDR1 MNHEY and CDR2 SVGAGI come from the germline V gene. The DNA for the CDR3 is TGTGCCAGCAGTTCCCCGGGGAGGGTGAGAACTGAAGCTTTCTTT. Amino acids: CASSSPGRVRTEAFF.

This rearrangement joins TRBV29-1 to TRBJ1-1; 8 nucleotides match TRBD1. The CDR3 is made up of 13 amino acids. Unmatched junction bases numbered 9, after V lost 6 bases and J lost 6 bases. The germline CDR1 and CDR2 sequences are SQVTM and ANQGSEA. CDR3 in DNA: TGCAGCGTAGCCAGGGGGCGCGAGGCTGAAGCTTTCTTT. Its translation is CSVARGREAEAFF.

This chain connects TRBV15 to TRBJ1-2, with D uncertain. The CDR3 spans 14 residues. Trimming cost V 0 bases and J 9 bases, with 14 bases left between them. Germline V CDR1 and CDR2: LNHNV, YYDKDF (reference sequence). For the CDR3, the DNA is TGTGCCACCAGCAGAGATAATTCGGGGTTAAGCTACACCTTC. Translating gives CATSRDNSGLSYTF.

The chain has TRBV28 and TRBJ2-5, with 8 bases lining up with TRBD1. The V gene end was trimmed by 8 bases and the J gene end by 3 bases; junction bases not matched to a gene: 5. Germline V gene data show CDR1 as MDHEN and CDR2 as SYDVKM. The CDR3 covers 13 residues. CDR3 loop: CASGDRGKETQYF. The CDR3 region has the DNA TGTGCCAGCGGAGACAGGGGTAAAGAGACCCAGTACTTC. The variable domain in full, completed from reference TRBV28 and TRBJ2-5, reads DVKVTQSSRYLVKRTGEKVFLECVQDMDHENMFWYRQDPGLGLRLIYFSYDVKMKEKGDIPEGYSVSREKKERFSLILESASTNQTSMYLCASGDRGKETQYFGPGTRLLVL.